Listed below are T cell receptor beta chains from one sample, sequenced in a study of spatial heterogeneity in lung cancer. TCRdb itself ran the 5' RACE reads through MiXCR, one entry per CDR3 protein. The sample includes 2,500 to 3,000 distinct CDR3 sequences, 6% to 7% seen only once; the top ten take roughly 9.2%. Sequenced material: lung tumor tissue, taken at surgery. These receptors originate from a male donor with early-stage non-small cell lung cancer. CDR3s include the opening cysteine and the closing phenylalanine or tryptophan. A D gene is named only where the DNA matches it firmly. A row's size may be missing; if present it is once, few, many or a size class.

CDR3 DNA: TGTGCCAGCAGCTTAAAACCAACCGACTTCAATCAGCCCCAGCATTTT
CDR3 protein: CASSLKPTDFNQPQHF
CDR3 length: 16
D gene: NA
clone size: many
V gene: TRBV5-5
J gene: TRBJ1-5

CDR3 DNA: TGTGCCAGCTCACGGGACAGGGGGACCTACGAGCAGTACTTC
CDR3 protein: CASSRDRGTYEQYF
CDR3 length: 14
D gene: TRBD1
clone size: medium-sized
V gene: TRBV18
J gene: TRBJ2-7

CDR3 DNA: TGTGCCAGCAGCCAGGACGTCAGGCAGACTGGAAAACTGTTTTTT
CDR3 protein: CASSQDVRQTGKLFF
CDR3 length: 15
D gene: NA
clone size: many
V gene: TRBV6-5
J gene: TRBJ1-4

CDR3 DNA: TGTGCCAGCAGCCCGACGGATCAGCCCCAGCATTTT
CDR3 protein: CASSPTDQPQHF
CDR3 length: 12
D gene: NA
clone size: many
V gene: TRBV2
J gene: TRBJ1-5

CDR3 DNA: TGTGCCAGCAGCTCCGGACAGGGGCATGGCTACACCTTC
CDR3 protein: CASSSGQGHGYTF
CDR3 length: 13
D gene: TRBD1
clone size: medium-sized
V gene: TRBV5-6
J gene: TRBJ1-2

CDR3 DNA: TGTGCCAGCAGCTTAGAAGGTAAAGGGGGCAATCAGCCCCAGCATTTT
CDR3 protein: CASSLEGKGGNQPQHF
CDR3 length: 16
D gene: NA
clone size: NA
V gene: TRBV11-3
J gene: TRBJ1-5

CDR3 DNA: TGTGCCAGCAGCCCGCAAGTAGCGGGGGGCACGGAGACCCAGTACTTC
CDR3 protein: CASSPQVAGGTETQYF
CDR3 length: 16
D gene: TRBD2
clone size: medium-sized
V gene: TRBV27
J gene: TRBJ2-5

CDR3 DNA: TGCGCCAGCAGTGACCGGAGAGGGGCTAACTATGGCTACACCTTC
CDR3 protein: CASSDRRGANYGYTF
CDR3 length: 15
D gene: NA
clone size: medium-sized
V gene: TRBV10-2
J gene: TRBJ1-2

CDR3 DNA: TGCAGTGCTCGCGGAGGGAACTATGGCTACACCTTC
CDR3 protein: CSARGGNYGYTF
CDR3 length: 12
D gene: NA
clone size: medium-sized
V gene: TRBV20-1
J gene: TRBJ1-2

CDR3 DNA: TGCAGCGTGCGGGTTGGTTCAGGGGAGTACTTC
CDR3 protein: CSVRVGSGEYF
CDR3 length: 11
D gene: NA
clone size: many
V gene: TRBV29-1
J gene: TRBJ2-4

CDR3 DNA: TGTGCCAGCTCACCACCGGCGCAGGGACATTCACCCCTCCACTTT
CDR3 protein: CASSPPAQGHSPLHF
CDR3 length: 15
D gene: NA
clone size: medium-sized
V gene: TRBV18
J gene: TRBJ1-6

CDR3 DNA: TGTGCCAGCAGTGGGGACAGGGGGCGAACCTACAATGAGCAGTTCTTC
CDR3 protein: CASSGDRGRTYNEQFF
CDR3 length: 16
D gene: TRBD1
clone size: medium-sized
V gene: TRBV6-5
J gene: TRBJ2-1

CDR3 DNA: TGTGCCACCAGTGATCTTCAGCCGGGACAGGGAGGGGAGACCCAGTACTTC
CDR3 protein: CATSDLQPGQGGETQYF
CDR3 length: 17
D gene: TRBD1
clone size: medium-sized
V gene: TRBV24-1
J gene: TRBJ2-5

CDR3 DNA: TGTGCCAGCAGTTCCGGGACAGTCCCCTATGGCTACACCTTC
CDR3 protein: CASSSGTVPYGYTF
CDR3 length: 14
D gene: TRBD1
clone size: medium-sized
V gene: TRBV6-6
J gene: TRBJ1-2

CDR3 DNA: TGCAGTGCTAGTGAGGGGGGTTACTATGGCTACACCTTC
CDR3 protein: CSASEGGYYGYTF
CDR3 length: 13
D gene: NA
clone size: medium-sized
V gene: TRBV20-1
J gene: TRBJ1-2

CDR3 DNA: TGTGCCAGTAGCCAGGGGGAGCAGCCCCAGCATTTT
CDR3 protein: CASSQGEQPQHF
CDR3 length: 12
D gene: TRBD1
clone size: medium-sized
V gene: TRBV19
J gene: TRBJ1-5

CDR3 DNA: TGTGCCAGCAGTTTATCTAGGATTAACCAAGAGACCCAGTACTTC
CDR3 protein: CASSLSRINQETQYF
CDR3 length: 15
D gene: NA
clone size: many
V gene: TRBV12-3/TRBV12-4
J gene: TRBJ2-5

CDR3 DNA: TGCAGTGCTAGAGGACAGGGCGAGCAGTACTTC
CDR3 protein: CSARGQGEQYF
CDR3 length: 11
D gene: TRBD1
clone size: medium-sized
V gene: TRBV20-1
J gene: TRBJ2-7

CDR3 DNA: TGTGCCAGCAGCTTGGCTTGGGACTACGAGCAGTACTTC
CDR3 protein: CASSLAWDYEQYF
CDR3 length: 13
D gene: NA
clone size: medium-sized
V gene: TRBV5-5
J gene: TRBJ2-7

CDR3 DNA: TGTGCCAGCAGCTTCTTCGGGCAGGGCCAAGAGACCCAGTACTTC
CDR3 protein: CASSFFGQGQETQYF
CDR3 length: 15
D gene: NA
clone size: NA
V gene: TRBV11-2
J gene: TRBJ2-5

CDR3 DNA: TGTGCCAGCAGCTTTGCGACAAGGAACACCGGGGAGCTGTTTTTT
CDR3 protein: CASSFATRNTGELFF
CDR3 length: 15
D gene: NA
clone size: medium-sized
V gene: TRBV7-2
J gene: TRBJ2-2

CDR3 DNA: TGTGCCAGCAGCCCCAGATCCGGTGCAACTAATGAAAAACTGTTTTTT
CDR3 protein: CASSPRSGATNEKLFF
CDR3 length: 16
D gene: NA
clone size: NA
V gene: TRBV11-2
J gene: TRBJ1-4